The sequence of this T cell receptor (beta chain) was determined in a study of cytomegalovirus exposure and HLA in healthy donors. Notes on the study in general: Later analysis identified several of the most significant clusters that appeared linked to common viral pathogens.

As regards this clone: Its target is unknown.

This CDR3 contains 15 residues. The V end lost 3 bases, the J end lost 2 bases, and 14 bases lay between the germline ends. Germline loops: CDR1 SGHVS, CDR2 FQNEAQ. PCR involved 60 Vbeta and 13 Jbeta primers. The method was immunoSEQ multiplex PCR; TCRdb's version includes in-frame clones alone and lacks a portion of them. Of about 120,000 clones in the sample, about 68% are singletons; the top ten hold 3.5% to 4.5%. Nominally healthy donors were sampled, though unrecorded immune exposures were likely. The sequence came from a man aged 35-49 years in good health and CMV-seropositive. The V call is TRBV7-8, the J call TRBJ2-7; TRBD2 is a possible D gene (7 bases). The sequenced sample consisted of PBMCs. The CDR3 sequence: CASSLGSGGPYEQYF. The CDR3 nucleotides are TGTGCCAGCAGCTTGGGGTCGGGGGGCCCCTACGAGCAGTACTTC.